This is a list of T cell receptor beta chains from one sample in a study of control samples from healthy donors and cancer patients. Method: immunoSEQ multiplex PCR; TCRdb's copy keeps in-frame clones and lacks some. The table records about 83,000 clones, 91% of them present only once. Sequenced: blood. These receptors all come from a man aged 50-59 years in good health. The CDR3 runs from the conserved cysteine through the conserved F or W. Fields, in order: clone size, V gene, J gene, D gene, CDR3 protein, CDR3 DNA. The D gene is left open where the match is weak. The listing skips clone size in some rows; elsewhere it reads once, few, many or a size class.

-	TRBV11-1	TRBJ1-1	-	CASSYSLLGTEAFF	TGTGCCAGCAGCTACTCTCTCCTGGGGACTGAAGCTTTCTTT
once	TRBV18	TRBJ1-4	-	CASSPRRSDVVDEKLFF	TGTGCCAGCTCACCTCGCCGGTCCGACGTAGTAGATGAAAAACTGTTTTTT
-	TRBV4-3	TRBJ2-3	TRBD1	CASSPNNDRGTQYF	TGCGCCAGCAGCCCAAACAATGACAGGGGTACGCAGTATTTT
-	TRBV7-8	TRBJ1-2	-	CASSMGQGINYGYTF	TGTGCCAGCAGCATGGGACAAGGGATTAACTATGGCTACACCTTC
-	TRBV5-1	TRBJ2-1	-	CASSLVAGENNEQFF	TGCGCCAGCAGCTTGGTGGCAGGGGAAAACAATGAGCAGTTCTTC
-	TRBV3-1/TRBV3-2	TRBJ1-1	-	CASSKSGTGTEAFF	TGTGCCAGCAGCAAGTCCGGGACGGGCACTGAAGCTTTCTTT
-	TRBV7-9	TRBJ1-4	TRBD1	CASSTWQGASGSNEKLFF	TGTGCCAGCAGCACCTGGCAGGGGGCGTCGGGTTCTAATGAAAAACTGTTTTTT
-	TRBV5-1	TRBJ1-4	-	CASSLGATNEKLFF	TGCGCCAGCAGCTTGGGAGCAACTAATGAAAAACTGTTTTTT
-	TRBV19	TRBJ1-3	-	CASSINRKIAGNTIYF	TGTGCCAGTAGTATAAATCGGAAAATCGCTGGAAACACCATATATTTT
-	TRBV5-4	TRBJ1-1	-	CASSLMNTEAFF	TGTGCCAGCAGCTTGATGAACACTGAAGCTTTCTTT
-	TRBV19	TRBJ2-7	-	CASSIVWGSEQYF	TGTGCCAGTAGTATAGTGTGGGGGTCCGAGCAGTACTTC
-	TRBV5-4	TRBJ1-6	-	CASSLNPRGNSPLHF	TGTGCCAGCAGCCTTAACCCCCGGGGTAATTCACCCCTCCACTTT
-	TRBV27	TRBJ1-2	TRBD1	CAIRQGSGYTF	TGTGCCATAAGACAGGGTAGCGGCTACACCTTC
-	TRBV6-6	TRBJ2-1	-	CASRKGPPLAYNEQFF	TGTGCCAGCAGAAAAGGGCCCCCCCTGGCCTACAATGAGCAGTTCTTC
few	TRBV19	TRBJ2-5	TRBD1	CASSFNRGQETQYF	TGTGCCAGTAGTTTTAACAGGGGGCAAGAGACCCAGTACTTC
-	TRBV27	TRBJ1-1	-	CASSLSQGMNTEAFF	TGTGCCAGCAGTTTATCGCAGGGGATGAACACTGAAGCTTTCTTT
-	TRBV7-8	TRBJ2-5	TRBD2	CASSLGLFSLAGGHRGTQYF	TGTGCCAGCAGCTTAGGGCTCTTTTCCCTAGCGGGGGGGCACAGAGGGACCCAGTACTTC
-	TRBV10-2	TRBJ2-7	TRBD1	CASVTGGSHEQYF	TGCGCCAGCGTGACAGGGGGATCACACGAGCAGTACTTC
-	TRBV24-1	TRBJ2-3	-	CATDDQGTDTQYF	TGTGCCACTGACGATCAGGGAACAGATACGCAGTATTTT
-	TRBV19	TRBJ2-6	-	CASSINSGANVLTF	TGTGCCAGTAGTATTAACTCTGGGGCCAACGTCCTGACTTTC
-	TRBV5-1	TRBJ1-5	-	CASSWGTDQPQHF	TGCGCCAGCAGCTGGGGGACTGATCAGCCCCAGCATTTT
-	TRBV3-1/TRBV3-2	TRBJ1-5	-	CASSPRAYQPQHF	TGTGCCAGCAGCCCACGCGCCTATCAGCCCCAGCATTTT
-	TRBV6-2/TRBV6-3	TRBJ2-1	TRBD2	CASSFRGESSNEQFF	TGTGCCAGCAGCTTCCGGGGGGAATCGTCAAATGAGCAGTTCTTC
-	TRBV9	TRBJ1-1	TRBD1	CASSVAGAGGRFAPLGTEAFF	TGTGCCAGCAGCGTAGCTGGGGCAGGGGGGCGATTCGCCCCCCTTGGCACTGAAGCTTTCTTT
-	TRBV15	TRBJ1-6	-	CAIQHQMGLDSPLHF	TGTGCCATTCAACATCAGATGGGGCTCGATTCACCCCTCCACTTT
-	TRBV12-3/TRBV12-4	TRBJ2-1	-	CASSLVYNEQFF	TGTGCCAGCAGTTTGGTTTACAATGAGCAGTTCTTC
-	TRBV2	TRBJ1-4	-	CASSGQSEKLFF	TGTGCCAGCAGTGGGCAGAGTGAAAAACTGTTTTTT
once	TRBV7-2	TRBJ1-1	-	CASSLGGAKAFF	TGTGCCAGCAGCTTAGGTGGGGCTAAAGCTTTCTTT
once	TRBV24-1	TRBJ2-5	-	CATSDPSGNGETQYF	TGTGCCACCAGTGACCCCAGTGGGAACGGAGAGACCCAGTACTTC
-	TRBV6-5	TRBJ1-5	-	CASSPVSRGQPQHF	TGTGCCAGCAGTCCCGTTTCTCGAGGTCAGCCCCAGCATTTT